This entry is about one T cell receptor (beta chain). The data stem from a study of blood T cell repertoires in COVID-19. Profiling relied on immunoSEQ multiplex PCR, and the TCRdb table lists in-frame clones only, not all of them. The sample consists of some 240,000 clones, 85% to 90% of them appearing once. Trimming removed 5 bases at V and 0 bases at J, with 10 bases between. Looked up from germline, CDR1 is SEHNR and CDR2 is FQNEAQ (reference sequence). The length of the CDR3 is 14 residues. The sequence derives from a woman aged 55-70 years with COVID-19, enrolled during active disease. Specimen: peripheral blood. The chain combines TRBV7-9 with TRBJ1-1; D is perhaps TRBD1 (5 bases). The CDR3: CASSPQGMNTEAFF. The DNA of the CDR3 is TGTGCCAGCAGCCCCCAGGGTATGAACACTGAAGCTTTCTTT. The complete variable domain, with remaining parts taken from reference TRBV7-9 and TRBJ1-1, reads DTGVSQNPRHKITKRGQNVTFRCDPISEHNRLYWYRQTLGQGPEFLTYFQNEAQLEKSRLLSDRFSAERPKGSFSTLEIQRTEQGDSAMYLCASSPQGMNTEAFFGQGTRLTVV.